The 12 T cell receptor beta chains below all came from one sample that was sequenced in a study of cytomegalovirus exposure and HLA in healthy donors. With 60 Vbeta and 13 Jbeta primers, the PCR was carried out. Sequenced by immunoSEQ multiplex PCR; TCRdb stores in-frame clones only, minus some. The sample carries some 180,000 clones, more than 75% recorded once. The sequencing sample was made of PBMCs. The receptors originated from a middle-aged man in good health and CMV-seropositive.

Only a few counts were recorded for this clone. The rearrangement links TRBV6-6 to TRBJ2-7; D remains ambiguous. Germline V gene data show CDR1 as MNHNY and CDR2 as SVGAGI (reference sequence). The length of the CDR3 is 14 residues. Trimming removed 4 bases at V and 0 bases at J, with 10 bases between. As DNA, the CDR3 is TGTGCCAGCAGTTCCTTAACAGCCTCCTACGAGCAGTACTTC. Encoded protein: CASSSLTASYEQYF.

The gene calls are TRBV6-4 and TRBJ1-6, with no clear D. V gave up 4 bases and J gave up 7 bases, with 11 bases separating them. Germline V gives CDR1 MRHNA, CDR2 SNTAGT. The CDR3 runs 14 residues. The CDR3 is CASSAQVRNSPLHF. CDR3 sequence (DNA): TGTGCCAGCAGTGCCCAGGTCCGAAATTCACCCCTCCACTTT.

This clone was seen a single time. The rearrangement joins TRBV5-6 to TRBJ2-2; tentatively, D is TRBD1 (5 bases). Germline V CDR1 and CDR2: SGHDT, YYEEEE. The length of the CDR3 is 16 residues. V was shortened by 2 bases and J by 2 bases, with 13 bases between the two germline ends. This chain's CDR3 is CASSFSGSLNTGELFF. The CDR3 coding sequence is TGTGCCAGCAGCTTCTCAGGGTCCCTTAACACCGGGGAGCTGTTTTTT.

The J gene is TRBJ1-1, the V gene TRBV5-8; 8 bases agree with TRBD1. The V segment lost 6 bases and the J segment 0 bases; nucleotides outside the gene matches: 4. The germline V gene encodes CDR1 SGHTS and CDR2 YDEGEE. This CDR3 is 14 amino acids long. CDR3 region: CASTDRVLNTEAFF. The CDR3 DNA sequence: TGTGCCAGCACGGACAGGGTATTGAACACTGAAGCTTTCTTT.

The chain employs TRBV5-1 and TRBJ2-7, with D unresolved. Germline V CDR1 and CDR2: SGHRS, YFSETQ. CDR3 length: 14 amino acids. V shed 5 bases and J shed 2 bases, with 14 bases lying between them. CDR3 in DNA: TGCGCCAGCAGTGACTCAAATAACCCCTACGAGCAGTACTTC. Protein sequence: CASSDSNNPYEQYF.

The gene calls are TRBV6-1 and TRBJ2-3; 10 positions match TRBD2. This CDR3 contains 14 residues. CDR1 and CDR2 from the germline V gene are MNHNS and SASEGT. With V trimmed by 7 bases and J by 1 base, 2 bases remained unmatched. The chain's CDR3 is CASITSGGTDTQYF. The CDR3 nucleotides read TGTGCCAGCATTACTAGCGGGGGCACAGATACGCAGTATTTT.

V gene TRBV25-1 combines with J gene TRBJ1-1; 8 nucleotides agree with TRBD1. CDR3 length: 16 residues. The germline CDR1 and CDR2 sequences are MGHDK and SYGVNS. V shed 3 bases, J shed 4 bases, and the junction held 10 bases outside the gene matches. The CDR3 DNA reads TGTGCCAGCAGTGATAGGGCAGGGGGCCGGAGCACTGAAGCTTTCTTT. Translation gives CASSDRAGGRSTEAFF.

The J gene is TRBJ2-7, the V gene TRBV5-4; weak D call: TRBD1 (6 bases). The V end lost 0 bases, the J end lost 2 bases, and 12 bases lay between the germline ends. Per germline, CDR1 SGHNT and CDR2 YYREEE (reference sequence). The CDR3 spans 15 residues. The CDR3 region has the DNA TGTGCCAGCAGCTTGGATTCCAGGGGTGCCTACGAGCAGTACTTC. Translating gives CASSLDSRGAYEQYF.

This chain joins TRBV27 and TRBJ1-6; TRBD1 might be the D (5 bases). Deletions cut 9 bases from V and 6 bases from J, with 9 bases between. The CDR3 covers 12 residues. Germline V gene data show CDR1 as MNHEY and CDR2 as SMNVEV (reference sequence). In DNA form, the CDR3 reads TGTGCCAGAAGGGACTTTAATTCACCCCTCCACTTT. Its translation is CARRDFNSPLHF.

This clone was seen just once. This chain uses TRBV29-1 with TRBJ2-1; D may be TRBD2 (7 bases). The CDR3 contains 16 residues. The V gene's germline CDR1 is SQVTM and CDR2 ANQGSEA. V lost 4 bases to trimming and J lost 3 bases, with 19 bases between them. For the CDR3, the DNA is TGCAGCGTTGCCGGGGGGCCCTATCAGGGCTACAATGAGCAGTTCTTC. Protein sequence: CSVAGGPYQGYNEQFF.

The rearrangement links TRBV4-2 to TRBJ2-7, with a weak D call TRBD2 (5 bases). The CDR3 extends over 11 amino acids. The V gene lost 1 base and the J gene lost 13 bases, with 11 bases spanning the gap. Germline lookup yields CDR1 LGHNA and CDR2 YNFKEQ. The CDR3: CASSQGGVVYF. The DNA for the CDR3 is TGTGCCAGCAGCCAAGGGGGAGTTGTTTACTTC.

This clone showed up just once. CDR3 in DNA: TGTGCCAGCAGTTACTCGAAGCGGGGGGGCACAGATACGCAGTATTTT. Protein product: CASSYSKRGGTDTQYF. The chain couples TRBV6-5 to TRBJ2-3; 9 bases match TRBD2. CDR1 and CDR2 from the germline V gene are MNHEY and SVGAGI. V dropped 0 bases and J dropped 1; count of bases not matched to a gene: 2. The CDR3 is 16 amino acids.